The 7 T cell receptor beta chains below all came from one sample that was sequenced in a study of blood T cell repertoires in COVID-19. Using immunoSEQ multiplex PCR, the repertoire was profiled, and TCRdb retains in-frame clones only, with some absent. The table has over 80,000 clones, 80% to 90% seen once; the top ten hold 8% to 10%. The material sequenced was peripheral blood. All receptors come from a man over 45 with acute or convalescent COVID-19.

The chain links TRBV6-5 to TRBJ2-3; D is ambiguous. The CDR3 spans 15 residues. Germline lookup yields CDR1 MNHEY and CDR2 SVGAGI. Trimming took 2 bases from V and 1 from J, leaving 10 bases between them. This CDR3 reads CASSYGGGGTDTQYF. For the CDR3, the DNA is TGTGCCAGCAGTTACGGCGGTGGTGGCACAGATACGCAGTATTTT.

There are a few counts of this clone. The rearrangement uses TRBV11-2 and TRBJ2-7; D might be TRBD1 (7 bases). V lost 5 bases, J lost 5 bases, and 19 bases lay in between. Per germline, CDR1 SGHAT and CDR2 FQNNGV. The length of the CDR3 is 15 residues. In DNA form, the CDR3 reads TGTGCCAGCAGCCCCCCTATCAGGGGGGACCACGAGCAGTACTTC. It codes for CASSPPIRGDHEQYF.

This chain uses TRBV5-6 with TRBJ1-6; a possible D gene is TRBD1 (5 bases). V lost 6 bases, J lost 0 bases, and 16 bases lay in between. The germline gives CDR1 SGHDT, CDR2 YYEEEE. The CDR3 is 17 residues long. CDR3 sequence: CASTLRAGGSYNSPLHF. CDR3 sequence (DNA): TGTGCCAGCACCCTTAGGGCGGGGGGCTCCTATAATTCACCCCTCCACTTT.

This chain connects TRBV5-1 to TRBJ1-5; D uncertain. From germline, CDR1 is SGHRS and CDR2 YFSETQ. Trimming took 3 bases from V and 0 from J, leaving 7 bases between them. The CDR3 contains 14 residues. The CDR3 DNA follows: TGCGCCAGCAGCTCTGGAGCTAGCAATCAGCCCCAGCATTTT. It codes for CASSSGASNQPQHF.

This chain joins TRBV19 and TRBJ1-2; D may be TRBD1 (6 bases). Between the trimmed V and J ends, which lost 4 bases and 0 bases, there was a span of 6 bases. CDR1 and CDR2 (germline): LNHDA, SQIVND (reference sequence). The CDR3 is 13 residues long. CDR3 nucleotides: TGTGCCAGTAGTACAGGGGCTAACTATGGCTACACCTTC. It codes for CASSTGANYGYTF.

The DNA for the CDR3 is TGCAGCGTTTCTCCGTACGAGGAGCAGTTCTTC. It specifies CSVSPYEEQFF. This chain links TRBV29-1 with TRBJ2-1; D uncertain. The V gene lost 5 bases and the J gene lost 10 bases, with 12 bases spanning the gap. The CDR3 is made up of 11 amino acids. CDR1 is SQVTM and CDR2 is ANQGSEA in the germline V gene.

The chain has TRBV4-1 and TRBJ2-2; D is unclear. Germline CDR1 is MGHRA and CDR2 is YSYEKL. Trimming stripped 0 bases from V and 6 bases from J, with 11 bases between. This CDR3 spans 15 amino acids. Here the CDR3 reads CASSQESGLAGELFF. The CDR3 nucleotides are TGCGCCAGCAGCCAAGAGTCCGGGTTAGCCGGGGAGCTGTTTTTT.